The TCR beta chain described here comes from a study of T cells of healthy individuals. For this clonotype: A much larger clone differs by one base, so this may be a read error.

TCRdb re-called the 5' RACE reads with MiXCR, one entry per CDR3 protein. Of tens of thousands of distinct CDR3 sequences detected, approximately 4.8% appear once; the ten largest clones hold around 6.9%. This CDR3 contains 14 residues. Trimming took 10 bases from V and 9 from J; bases not matched to a gene: 14. Germline V gene lookup returns CDR1 MDHEN and CDR2 SYDVKM. This TCR was sampled from a female donor in good health. This chain links TRBV28 with TRBJ2-1; 8 bases fit TRBD2. The CDR3 reads CATKPAGVRGEQFF. The CDR3 DNA reads as TGTGCCACCAAGCCAGCGGGAGTAAGGGGTGAGCAGTTCTTC. Full variable domain (remainder filled in from reference TRBV28 and TRBJ2-1): DVKVTQSSRYLVKRTGEKVFLECVQDMDHENMFWYRQDPGLGLRLIYFSYDVKMKEKGDIPEGYSVSREKKERFSLILESASTNQTSMYLCATKPAGVRGEQFFGPGTRLTVL.